These 27 T cell receptor beta chains were all obtained from the same sample, sequenced in a study of T cell repertoires in aging, cancer and after chemotherapy. TCR beta rearrangements were amplified from peripheral blood genomic DNA. Multiplex touch-down PCR with TRB-A/B primers amplified rearranged V-D-J TRB sequences. In TCRdb, the multiplex PCR reads were re-called with MiXCR into one record per CDR3 protein. This table has roughly 740 distinct CDR3 sequences, roughly 20% appearing once. Material: blood. Receptors originate from a human donor with a blood cancer.

V usage is TRBV28 and J usage is TRBJ2-2; D remains ambiguous. The CDR3 is 13 residues long. V was cut by 7 bases and J by 9 bases, with 15 bases left in between. Germline V CDR1 and CDR2: MDHEN, SYDVKM. The CDR3 DNA follows: TGTGCCAGCAACTCGCAAAACCCCCGGGAGCTGTTTTTT. Protein: CASNSQNPRELFF.

Relative to its sample, this clonotype is large. V usage is TRBV29-1 and J usage is TRBJ2-3; D tentatively fits TRBD1 or TRBD2 (7 bases each). Germline CDR1 reads SQVTM; CDR2 reads ANQGSEA. Trimming shortened V by 1 base and J by 1 base, and 15 bases separated the two germline ends. This CDR3 has 16 amino acids. Written as DNA, the CDR3 is TGCAGCGTTGAAGGGGGAGGGGGCACGGGCACAGATACGCAGTATTTT. Translating gives CSVEGGGGTGTDTQYF.

Relative to its sample, this clonotype is large. The V gene is TRBV6-6, the J gene TRBJ1-5; 9 bases fit TRBD1. V shed 6 bases and J 7 bases; nucleotides not matched to a gene: 10. The CDR3 covers 15 residues. Per germline, CDR1 MNHNY and CDR2 SVGAGI (reference sequence). The CDR3 is CASSLGDREDQPQHF. CDR3 DNA: TGTGCCAGCAGCCTCGGGGACAGGGAAGACCAGCCCCAGCATTTT.

This clonotype rates as medium-sized. The chain links TRBV12-3 or TRBV12-4 to TRBJ1-4; D perhaps matches TRBD1 (6 bases). V gave up 7 bases and J gave up 4 bases, with 16 bases separating them. This CDR3 is built from 15 residues. The CDR3 nucleotides read TGTGCCAGCACCGCAGGAGGGGGGAGTAATGAAAAACTGTTTTTT. This codes for CASTAGGGSNEKLFF.

This clonotype is medium-sized. The V gene is TRBV10-1, the J gene TRBJ2-7; D is tentatively TRBD1 or TRBD2 (5 bases each). This CDR3 contains 12 residues. The germline V gene encodes CDR1 WNHNN and CDR2 SYGVQD (reference sequence). Trimming removed 11 bases from V and 2 bases from J, with 13 bases in between. The CDR3 loop is CARKQGPYEQYF. CDR3 in DNA: TGCGCCCGTAAGCAGGGACCCTACGAGCAGTACTTC.

The rearrangement links TRBV12-3 or TRBV12-4 to TRBJ1-5; possibly TRBD1 for D (6 bases). The CDR3 runs to 15 residues. V lost 1 base to trimming and J lost 10 bases, with 17 bases between them. CDR3 sequence reads: CASSLGQDWVQPQHF. In DNA form, the CDR3 reads TGTGCCAGCAGTTTAGGACAGGACTGGGTACAACCCCAGCATTTT.

This clonotype is medium-sized within its sample. The CDR3 DNA follows: TGCGCCAGCAGCCAAGATCTGGCTGTCTCTAGCACAGATACGCAGTATTTT. Amino acid sequence: CASSQDLAVSSTDTQYF. V gene TRBV4-3 combines with J gene TRBJ2-3; no definite D call. The V and J ends lost 0 bases and 0 bases respectively, with 13 bases between them. The length of the CDR3 is 17 residues. Germline CDR1 is LGHNA and CDR2 is YSLEER.

This clonotype has a single count. This may be a read error, as it is one base from a much larger clone. The chain is built from TRBV24-1 and TRBJ1-1; D uncertain. The germline V gene encodes CDR1 KGHDR and CDR2 SFDVKD. This CDR3 contains 14 residues. The CDR3 sequence: CATSDPNKNTKAFF. The CDR3 coding sequence is TGTGCCACCAGTGATCCTAATAAGAACACTAAAGCTTTCTTT.

The chain couples TRBV19 to TRBJ2-1, with a weak D call TRBD1 (5 bases). V lost 3 bases and J 7 bases, leaving 16 bases between the germline ends. CDR1 and CDR2 from the germline V gene are LNHDA and SQIVND (reference sequence). The CDR3 spans 15 residues. CDR3 amino acids: CASSIGRDPANEQFF. DNA of the CDR3: TGTGCCAGTAGTATTGGCAGGGATCCGGCGAATGAGCAGTTCTTC. The entire variable domain, with the rest obtained from reference TRBV19 and TRBJ2-1, is as follows: DGGITQSPKYLFRKEGQNVTLSCEQNLNHDAMYWYRQDPGQGLRLIYYSQIVNDFQKGDIAEGYSVSREKKESFPLTVTSAQKNPTAFYLCASSIGRDPANEQFFGPGTRLTVL.

The V and J genes are TRBV19 and TRBJ2-2; TRBD2 matches 7 bases. There are 16 residues in the CDR3. Germline V gene sequence: CDR1 LNHDA, CDR2 SQIVND (reference sequence). In DNA form, the CDR3 reads TGTGTTAGTTTACCAACAAAGGGACTACGCACCGGGGAGCTGTTTTTT. Translation: CVSLPTKGLRTGELFF.

By sample fraction, this clonotype is large. This chain connects TRBV6-1 to TRBJ2-5, with TRBD2 identical over 9 bases. V dropped 6 bases and J dropped 5; count of bases not matched to a gene: 7. This CDR3 comprises 14 residues. Germline assignment: CDR1 MNHNS and CDR2 SASEGT. CDR3 DNA sequence: TGTGCCAGCAGGTCGGATCTAGCGGGGGAGACCCAGTACTTC. Translation: CASRSDLAGETQYF.

This clonotype was seen more than once but under ten times. This chain joins TRBV7-2 and TRBJ2-3; TRBD1 matches 10 bases. This CDR3 has 15 residues. V lost 9 bases to trimming and J lost 4 bases; unmatched junction nucleotides: 10. Per the germline V gene, CDR1 is SGHTA and CDR2 is FQGNSA. The DNA of the CDR3 is TGTGCCAGTGCCGGGACAGGGGTGGTGGCAGATACGCAGTATTTT. It yields the protein CASAGTGVVADTQYF.

This chain connects TRBV2 to TRBJ1-5; no reliable D call. CDR1 and CDR2 (germline): SNHLY, FYNNEI. Deletions cut 6 bases from V and 1 base from J, with 7 bases between. CDR3 length equals 13 residues. The CDR3 DNA sequence: TGTGCCAGCAGGGAGGACAGCAATCAGCCCCAGCATTTT. Translated, it gives CASREDSNQPQHF.

This clonotype is medium-sized. The chain employs TRBV6-5 and TRBJ1-1, with a tentative D call TRBD1 (6 bases). V was trimmed by 2 bases and J by 4 bases, leaving 11 bases between them. In germline, CDR1 is MNHEY, CDR2 SVGAGI. This CDR3 region has 14 residues. CDR3 DNA sequence: TGTGCCAGCAGTTACCAGGGGTTTGGCACTGAAGCTTTCTTT. This sequence encodes CASSYQGFGTEAFF.

This clonotype is labeled hyperexpanded (1% or more). This rearrangement joins TRBV14 to TRBJ2-5; no clear D. V gave up 3 bases and J gave up 5 bases, with 10 bases separating them. Looked up from germline, CDR1 is SGHDN and CDR2 is FVKESK. This CDR3 is built from 13 residues. The CDR3 region is CASSQISWETQYF. The CDR3 nucleotides read TGTGCCAGCAGCCAGATTAGCTGGGAGACCCAGTACTTC.

The chain combines TRBV18 with TRBJ2-7; weak D call: TRBD1 (5 bases). Germline V lookup: CDR1 KGHSH, CDR2 LQKENI. V was trimmed by 2 bases and J by 7 bases, leaving 12 bases between them. This CDR3 has 13 residues. In DNA form, the CDR3 reads TGTGCCAGCTCACCAGGGGCCGATGGGGAGCAGTACTTC. It yields the protein CASSPGADGEQYF.

Relative to its sample, this clonotype is large (0.1 to 1%). V is TRBV19 and J is TRBJ2-1; 7 nucleotides match TRBD2. CDR1 LNHDA and CDR2 SQIVND come from the germline V gene (reference sequence). Trimming cost V 1 base and J 5 bases; bases outside gene matches: 8. This CDR3 is built from 16 residues. As DNA, the CDR3 is TGTGCCAGTAGTATAGTTCCAGCGGGGACCAACAATGAGCAGTTCTTC. Translation: CASSIVPAGTNNEQFF.

The table lists this clonotype with a few counts. This chain connects TRBV28 to TRBJ1-2; TRBD1 is a possible D gene (5 bases). Trimming cost V 7 bases and J 1 base, with 13 bases left between them. The length of the CDR3 is 14 residues. Germline assignment: CDR1 MDHEN and CDR2 SYDVKM. DNA for the CDR3: TGTGCCAGCAATTCTGGGGGGTTTAACTATGGCTACACCTTC. Its translation is CASNSGGFNYGYTF.

This clonotype is termed medium-sized (0.01 to 0.1%). This sequence joins TRBV12-3 or TRBV12-4 and TRBJ2-3, with 9 bases identical to TRBD1. J was trimmed by 15 bases and V by 6 bases; bases with no gene match: 28. This CDR3 has 18 amino acids. The CDR3 region is CASSSASGTGTVFIQDYF. CDR3 DNA sequence: TGTGCCAGCAGCTCCGCCTCCGGGACAGGGACGGTTTTCATACAGGATTATTTT.

By sample share, this clonotype is medium-sized. The V gene is TRBV5-4, the J gene TRBJ2-7; TRBD2 matches at 8 bases. The CDR3 sequence is 16 residues long. Germline assignment: CDR1 SGHNT and CDR2 YYREEE (reference sequence). Trimming cost V 3 bases and J 4 bases; bases outside gene matches: 12. The CDR3 loop reads CASSWPGGDRPYEQYF. The CDR3 bases are TGTGCCAGCAGCTGGCCGGGGGGGGACCGACCTTACGAGCAGTACTTC.

This clonotype is categorized as medium-sized. The chain couples TRBV6-6 to TRBJ2-5; no clear D gene. Germline assignment: CDR1 MNHNY and CDR2 SVGAGI (reference sequence). The CDR3 covers 15 residues. Trimming left V 0 bases short and J 4 bases short, with 12 bases between. The CDR3 sequence is CASSYSTISGETQYF. In DNA form, the CDR3 reads TGTGCCAGCAGTTACTCTACTATCTCTGGAGAGACCCAGTACTTC.

This clonotype is medium-sized. The chain combines TRBV7-6 with TRBJ2-5, with TRBD1 as a possible D gene (6 bases). Germline CDR1 is SGHVS and CDR2 is FNYEAQ. The germline V and J ends were trimmed by 3 bases and 5 bases, with 13 bases remaining between them. This CDR3 spans 14 amino acids. The CDR3 nucleotides are TGTGCCAGCAGCTTCAGTCAGGGGCCTGAGACCCAGTACTTC. It yields the protein CASSFSQGPETQYF.

The rearrangement uses TRBV20-1 and TRBJ2-5; weak D call: TRBD2 (5 bases). The V gene's germline CDR1 is DFQATT and CDR2 SNEGSKA (reference sequence). This CDR3 contains 14 residues. V lost 3 bases and J lost 5, with 16 bases in between. CDR3 nucleotides: TGCAGTGCTAGTGGGTTAGCGCTTGAGGAGACCCAGTACTTC. As protein: CSASGLALEETQYF.

This clonotype showed up just a few times. The chain recombines TRBV4-1 with TRBJ1-1; a weak D match, TRBD1 (6 bases). This CDR3 is 15 amino acids long. The V gene's germline CDR1 is MGHRA and CDR2 YSYEKL. With 2 bases removed from V and 4 bases from J, the gap between germline ends came to 14 bases. This chain's CDR3 is CASSQSGRGVTEAFF. CDR3 bases: TGCGCCAGCAGCCAATCGGGCAGGGGCGTCACTGAAGCTTTCTTT.

Within the sample, this clonotype is medium-sized. This chain connects TRBV18 to TRBJ1-5; 8 nucleotides line up with TRBD1. The J segment lost 0 bases and the V segment lost 2 bases, leaving 9 bases of the junction unmatched. The CDR3 sequence is 18 residues long. Per germline, CDR1 KGHSH and CDR2 LQKENI. The CDR3 is CASSPFAQGAGSNQPQHF. The CDR3 DNA reads TGTGCCAGCTCACCATTTGCTCAGGGGGCGGGTAGCAATCAGCCCCAGCATTTT.

In this sample, this clonotype is large. CDR3 in amino acids: CAIRGGETGELFF. The CDR3 DNA follows: TGTGCCATCAGGGGGGGTGAAACCGGGGAGCTGTTTTTT. The rearrangement joins TRBV10-3 to TRBJ2-2, with D perhaps TRBD2 (6 bases). The germline V gene has CDR1 ENHRY and CDR2 SYGVKD. The CDR3 loop spans 13 amino acids. V shed 6 bases and J shed 5 bases, with 10 bases lying between them.

As for this clonotype: The germline gene is not matched at one end of the junction; a read error may be the cause. The rearrangement links TRBV20-1 to TRBJ2-1; D remains ambiguous. Per germline, CDR1 DFQATT and CDR2 SNEGSKA (reference sequence). The CDR3 loop spans 11 amino acids. The CDR3 sequence: CSAADSGERFF. The DNA for the CDR3 is TGCAGTGCTGCTGATTCGGGTGAGCGGTTCTTC.